Following are 8 T cell receptor beta chains from one sample sequenced in a study of cytomegalovirus exposure and HLA in healthy donors. Primers: 60 Vbeta forward and 13 Jbeta reverse. Profiled with immunoSEQ multiplex PCR; TCRdb holds only in-frame clones, not every one. The profile shows about 250,000 clones, just over 70% of them singletons. Sequencing used PBMCs. These receptor sequences come from a female donor in good health and CMV-seronegative.

The gene calls are TRBV27 and TRBJ1-5; maybe TRBD1 (5 bases). CDR3 length equals 15 residues. Trimming took 5 bases from V and 4 from J, leaving 15 bases between them. Germline V gene sequence: CDR1 MNHEY, CDR2 SMNVEV (reference sequence). DNA for the CDR3: TGTGCCAGCAGTCCCGACGGGGGGATAAATCAGCCCCAGCATTTT. Translated, it gives CASSPDGGINQPQHF.

The DNA for the CDR3 is TGTGCCAGCTCACCAGGAGCCCCGAACACCGGGGAGCTGTTTTTT. Amino acid sequence: CASSPGAPNTGELFF. The rearrangement joins TRBV18 to TRBJ2-2; D unclear. CDR1 and CDR2 (germline): KGHSH, LQKENI. The CDR3 runs 15 residues. The ends were cut back, 2 bases at V and 0 bases at J, with 7 bases in the middle. The variable domain in full, with the rest retrieved from reference TRBV18 and TRBJ2-2, is NAGVMQNPRHLVRRRGQEARLRCSPMKGHSHVYWYRQLPEEGLKFMVYLQKENIIDESGMPKERFSAEFPKEGPSILRIQQVVRGDSAAYFCASSPGAPNTGELFFGEGSRLTVL.

The genes are TRBV4-1 and TRBJ2-2; TRBD2 aligns across 7 bases. CDR1 and CDR2 from the germline V gene are MGHRA and YSYEKL. This CDR3 has 15 amino acids. J gave up 1 base and V 3 bases, and 2 bases lay outside the gene matches. The CDR3 DNA reads as TGCGCCAGCAGCCAGCGGGAGTTGAACACCGGGGAGCTGTTTTTT. Amino acid sequence: CASSQRELNTGELFF.

The chain links TRBV7-2 to TRBJ1-1, with D possibly being TRBD1 (6 bases). Trimming pared 2 bases from V and 6 bases from J, leaving 10 bases between. The CDR3 is 13 amino acids. Germline V gene lookup returns CDR1 SGHTA and CDR2 FQGNSA. The CDR3 bases are TGTGCCAGCAGCTTAATAGGGGGGGCTGAAGCTTTCTTT. Its protein is CASSLIGGAEAFF.

The chain has TRBV29-1 and TRBJ1-2, with TRBD1 as a possible D gene (6 bases). The germline CDR1 and CDR2 sequences are SQVTM and ANQGSEA. V was shortened by 4 bases and J by 5 bases, with 8 bases between the two germline ends. CDR3 length equals 11 residues. DNA for the CDR3: TGCAGCGTTGGGACAGTTTATGGCTACACCTTC. It encodes CSVGTVYGYTF. Using reference TRBV29-1 and TRBJ1-2 for the parts outside the CDR3, the full variable domain is SAVISQKPSRDICQRGTSLTIQCQVDSQVTMMFWYRQQPGQSLTLIATANQGSEATYESGFVIDKFPISRPNLTFSTLTVSNMSPEDSSIYLCSVGTVYGYTFGSGTRLTVV.

V gene TRBV5-1 combines with J gene TRBJ2-5, with D possibly TRBD1 on 5 matching bases. Trimming removed 2 bases at V and 2 bases at J, with 10 bases between. This CDR3 is 14 amino acids long. CDR1 and CDR2 from the germline V gene are SGHRS and YFSETQ. The CDR3 DNA follows: TGCGCCAGCAGCTTAACTCCAGGGCAAGAGACCCAGTACTTC. This sequence encodes CASSLTPGQETQYF. Filled out from reference TRBV5-1 and TRBJ2-5, the complete variable domain reads KAGVTQTPRYLIKTRGQQVTLSCSPISGHRSVSWYQQTPGQGLQFLFEYFSETQRNKGNFPGRFSGRQFSNSRSEMNVSTLELGDSALYLCASSLTPGQETQYFGPGTRLLVL.

The chain uses TRBV11-2 and TRBJ1-5, with 7 bases that match TRBD1. The CDR3 is 14 residues long. The germline CDR1 and CDR2 sequences are SGHAT and FQNNGV. Trimming removed 0 bases from V and 8 bases from J; junction bases left unmatched: 4. CDR3 region: CASSLDRGNKPQHF. The CDR3 DNA reads TGTGCCAGCAGCTTAGACAGGGGGAACAAGCCCCAGCATTTT.

The chain couples TRBV2 to TRBJ2-7; D is possibly TRBD1 (5 bases). Germline CDR1 is SNHLY and CDR2 is FYNNEI. The CDR3 totals 16 residues. The V end was cut by 2 bases, the J end by 5 bases, with 19 bases between. CDR3 sequence (DNA): TGTGCCAGCAGTGAAATTCTGGTAGGGGCCGATGACGAGCAGTACTTC. Translated, it gives CASSEILVGADDEQYF.